Presented here are 22 T cell receptor beta chains from one specimen sequenced in a study of T cell changes during pregnancy in multiple sclerosis (dated by TCRdb to about 2019). The library was made by the immunoSEQ multiplex PCR assay. TCRdb took over this immuneACCESS table, retaining in-frame rearrangements with V and J assigned. Such tables are incomplete; in checked studies, under half of the missing clones stem from an unresolved V gene, and the remainder is unexplained. The sample table holds tens of thousands of clones, of which 90% to 95% were seen once. The ten largest clones add up to about 1.5% of the sample. Sample: peripheral blood, taken in the first trimester of pregnancy. These receptors were obtained from a female donor in good health, enrolled as a control in a pregnancy study.

This rearrangement joins TRBV9 to TRBJ2-1, with 7 nucleotides matching TRBD2. V shed 3 bases and J 1 base; nucleotides not matched to a gene: 4. From germline, CDR1 is SGDLS and CDR2 YYNGEE. This CDR3 region has 15 residues. In DNA form, the CDR3 reads TGTGCCAGCAGCGGGGCTAGCGGATCCTACAATGAGCAGTTCTTC. Protein product: CASSGASGSYNEQFF.

The CDR3 protein is CASSGGGGGSYEQYF. CDR3 DNA: TGTGCCAGCAGCGGGGGGGGCGGGGGTTCGTACGAGCAGTACTTC. This chain uses TRBV25-1 with TRBJ2-7; 8 nucleotides line up with TRBD2. The CDR3 is 15 amino acids. After removal of 6 bases from V and 4 bases from J, the junction contained 11 bases not matched to a gene. Germline CDR1 is MGHDK and CDR2 is SYGVNS.

This chain connects TRBV7-2 to TRBJ2-7; D perhaps matches TRBD2 (6 bases). V was trimmed by 7 bases and J by 4 bases, leaving 17 bases between them. Germline CDR1 and CDR2: SGHTA and FQGNSA. The CDR3 runs to 14 residues. CDR3 sequence: CASNRETSMYEQYF. In DNA form, the CDR3 reads TGTGCCAGCAACAGAGAGACTAGTATGTACGAGCAGTACTTC.

In its sample, this clone was seen once. The V gene is TRBV27, the J gene TRBJ2-1; TRBD1 agrees at 8 bases. Trimming cost V 5 bases and J 6 bases; bases outside gene matches: 6. Germline V gene lookup returns CDR1 MNHEY and CDR2 SMNVEV (reference sequence). The CDR3 extends over 14 amino acids. Here the CDR3 reads CASSPGQAGNEQFF. In DNA form, the CDR3 reads TGTGCCAGCAGTCCGGGACAGGCGGGCAATGAGCAGTTCTTC.

This rearrangement joins TRBV5-5 to TRBJ2-1; 7 nucleotides line up with TRBD1. V lost 4 bases to trimming and J lost 0 bases; unmatched junction nucleotides: 4. This CDR3 is 15 amino acids long. CDR1 and CDR2 from the germline V gene are SGHKS and YYEKEE (reference sequence). The CDR3 protein is CASSPGTASYNEQFF. CDR3 nucleotides: TGTGCCAGCAGCCCGGGGACAGCCTCCTACAATGAGCAGTTCTTC.

V usage is TRBV18 and J usage is TRBJ2-5; TRBD2 aligns across 9 bases. This CDR3 has 15 residues. Germline CDR1 is KGHSH and CDR2 is LQKENI. V was pared by 0 bases and J by 5 bases, with 4 bases of the junction left unmatched. The CDR3 reads CASSPPGTSLETQYF. In DNA, the CDR3 is TGTGCCAGCTCACCACCCGGGACTAGCTTGGAGACCCAGTACTTC.

This clone came up once. The J gene is TRBJ2-1, the V gene TRBV5-4; tentatively, D is TRBD2 (5 bases). Germline lookup yields CDR1 SGHNT and CDR2 YYREEE (reference sequence). V was clipped by 5 bases and J by 8 bases, with 17 bases between them. The CDR3 is 14 residues long. In DNA, the CDR3 is TGTGCCAGCAGTCCTGGACCATCGGGGTATGAGCAGTTCTTC. This gives the protein CASSPGPSGYEQFF.

This chain links TRBV4-1 with TRBJ1-3; D is unclear. CDR3 length: 16 amino acids. Germline values: CDR1 MGHRA, CDR2 YSYEKL. V was trimmed by 3 bases and J by 0 bases, leaving 12 bases between them. The CDR3 DNA follows: TGCGCCAGCAGCCAGGTCATTATGAGCTCTGGAAACACCATATATTTT. This sequence encodes CASSQVIMSSGNTIYF.

The chain joins TRBV6-6 to TRBJ1-1, with a possible D match to TRBD1 (6 bases). CDR3 length equals 12 residues. V lost 7 bases to trimming and J lost 8 bases, with 14 bases between them. Germline CDR1 MNHNY, CDR2 SVGAGI (reference sequence). The CDR3 nucleotides are TGTGCCAGCATCTTAGGGGGGGGAGAAGCTTTCTTT. Protein product: CASILGGGEAFF.

The genes are TRBV2 and TRBJ2-7, with 7 bases that match TRBD1. CDR1 and CDR2 from the germline V gene are SNHLY and FYNNEI. This CDR3 spans 19 amino acids. Trimming removed 6 bases from V and 2 bases from J; junction bases left unmatched: 22. CDR3 nucleotides: TGTGCCAGCAGGTCCCTCCCGGACAGGCCCTCCAAGGCCCCCTACGAGCAGTACTTC. It translates to CASRSLPDRPSKAPYEQYF.

The chain combines TRBV2 with TRBJ2-3; 9 positions agree with TRBD2. Germline trimming cut 3 bases from V and 6 bases from J; bases unmatched to any gene: 4. CDR1 SNHLY and CDR2 FYNNEI come from the germline V gene. This CDR3 is 14 amino acids long. The CDR3 nucleotides read TGTGCCAGCAGTGAGGGGACTAGCATGGATACGCAGTATTTT. This gives the protein CASSEGTSMDTQYF. Filled out from reference TRBV2 and TRBJ2-3, the complete variable domain reads EPEVTQTPSHQVTQMGQEVILRCVPISNHLYFYWYRQILGQKVEFLVSFYNNEISEKSEIFDDQFSVERPDGSNFTLKIRSTKLEDSAMYFCASSEGTSMDTQYFGPGTRLTVL.

This chain links TRBV2 with TRBJ1-1; D not resolved. Germline V gives CDR1 SNHLY, CDR2 FYNNEI. Between the trimmed V and J ends, which lost 3 bases and 1 base, there was a span of 9 bases. The CDR3 has 14 residues. Written as DNA, the CDR3 is TGTGCCAGCAGTGAGAGGGAGTGGAACACTGAAGCTTTCTTT. This gives the protein CASSEREWNTEAFF.

The rearrangement links TRBV28 to TRBJ2-7; TRBD1 might be the D (6 bases). Germline lookup yields CDR1 MDHEN and CDR2 SYDVKM. V lost 6 bases and J 4 bases, leaving 16 bases between the germline ends. The CDR3 covers 14 residues. The chain's CDR3 is CASSSFKGVYEQYF. The CDR3, as DNA: TGTGCCAGCAGCTCTTTCAAGGGGGTTTACGAGCAGTACTTC.

The chain employs TRBV10-1 and TRBJ2-5; D not certain. The CDR3 covers 15 residues. Trimming removed 4 bases from V and 2 bases from J, with 14 bases in between. Germline V gene lookup returns CDR1 WNHNN and CDR2 SYGVQD (reference sequence). CDR3 nucleotides: TGCGCCAGCAGTGTAATGAGGCGGAAGCAAGAGACCCAGTACTTC. Translated: CASSVMRRKQETQYF.

This clone was recorded only once. The CDR3 bases are TGTGCCAGCAGCAAAGTATACGGGATCGGCACCGGGGAGCTGTTTTTT. Its protein product is CASSKVYGIGTGELFF. The chain has TRBV21-1 and TRBJ2-2; the table calls TRBD2, which could not be checked here. TRBV21-1 is termed a pseudogene. This CDR3 has 16 amino acids.

The CDR3: CASSPTDLNSGNYEQYF. The CDR3 DNA follows: TGTGCCAGCAGCCCTACTGATTTGAATAGCGGAAACTACGAGCAGTACTTC. The chain has TRBV2 and TRBJ2-7; the D gene is possibly TRBD2 (6 bases). The length of the CDR3 is 17 residues. The V end lost 6 bases, the J end lost 3 bases, and 24 bases lay between the germline ends. Germline V gene sequence: CDR1 SNHLY, CDR2 FYNNEI.

The V call is TRBV19, the J call TRBJ2-7; 10 bases line up with TRBD2. This CDR3 is 15 amino acids long. The ends lost 1 base at V and 3 bases at J; junction bases unmatched: 3. CDR1 and CDR2 (germline): LNHDA, SQIVND (reference sequence). The CDR3 DNA reads TGTGCCAGTAGTATAGGGGCTAGCGGGGGCTACGAGCAGTACTTC. It codes for CASSIGASGGYEQYF.

This chain links TRBV28 with TRBJ1-5; tentative D call: TRBD1 (5 bases). This CDR3 has 17 residues. CDR1 is MDHEN and CDR2 is SYDVKM in the germline V gene. V was shortened by 3 bases and J by 3 bases, with 18 bases between the two germline ends. The CDR3 region is CASSFLLGLMDNQPQHF. The DNA for the CDR3 is TGTGCCAGCAGTTTTTTGCTGGGACTCATGGACAATCAGCCCCAGCATTTT.

CDR3 amino acids: CASSLGLLSYEQYF. DNA for the CDR3: TGTGCCAGCAGTTTGGGACTCCTTTCCTACGAGCAGTACTTC. The rearrangement links TRBV2 to TRBJ2-7; the D gene is possibly TRBD2 (6 bases). Germline V gene sequence: CDR1 SNHLY, CDR2 FYNNEI. The CDR3 spans 14 residues. V dropped 5 bases and J dropped 1 base, with 12 bases sitting between them.

The chain links TRBV7-8 to TRBJ2-2, with D possibly matching TRBD2 (6 bases). Trimming stripped 6 bases from V and 3 bases from J, with 11 bases between. The CDR3 loop spans 14 amino acids. The V gene's germline CDR1 is SGHVS and CDR2 FQNEAQ. CDR3 residues: CASSPLAHTGELFF. CDR3 nucleotides: TGTGCCAGCAGTCCTCTAGCGCACACCGGGGAGCTGTTTTTT.

This clone was detected once. The chain carries TRBV5-4 and TRBJ2-7; TRBD2 might be the D (6 bases). The CDR3 has 15 amino acids. Germline V lookup: CDR1 SGHNT, CDR2 YYREEE (reference sequence). The V end was cut by 1 base, the J end by 0 bases, with 11 bases between. CDR3: CASSLRRGSSYEQYF. CDR3 DNA: TGTGCCAGCAGCTTGCGTCGGGGGAGCTCCTACGAGCAGTACTTC.

The chain carries TRBV2 and TRBJ2-5; TRBD1 matches 7 bases. J lost 2 bases, V lost 10 bases, and 10 bases had no gene match. CDR1 and CDR2 from the germline V gene are SNHLY and FYNNEI. This CDR3 contains 14 residues. CDR3: CATRTGSDQETQYF. The CDR3 nucleotides read TGTGCCACCCGGACAGGCAGCGATCAAGAGACCCAGTACTTC. Supplemented by reference TRBV2 and TRBJ2-5, the full variable domain reads EPEVTQTPSHQVTQMGQEVILRCVPISNHLYFYWYRQILGQKVEFLVSFYNNEISEKSEIFDDQFSVERPDGSNFTLKIRSTKLEDSAMYFCATRTGSDQETQYFGPGTRLLVL.